The T cell receptor beta chain under discussion was sequenced for a study of neurological immune-mediated disorders. Points from the study as a whole: Private repertoires in all groups were suggested by the absence of shared CDR3 amino acid sequences among expanded clones across subjects.

The authors obtained over 200 million TCR-beta sequences from 15-18 subjects per sequencing run. TCRdb itself ran the 5' RACE reads through MiXCR, one entry per CDR3 protein. The sample consists of some 76,000 distinct CDR3 sequences, 3% to 4% of them appearing once. Germline V gives CDR1 LNHDA, CDR2 SQIVND (reference sequence). The CDR3 runs 13 residues. The ends were cut back, 6 bases at V and 4 bases at J, with 12 bases in the middle. PBMCs stored at -80 C, numbering 2 million, were the origin of the unsorted libraries. The sample holds a few counts of this clonotype. What it binds is not known. Sequencing was performed on PBMCs. This sequence was found in a woman in her 50s with multiple sclerosis. V and J are TRBV19 and TRBJ1-2; D is perhaps TRBD1 (5 bases). Written as DNA, the CDR3 is TGTGCCAGTAGCCCTCAGGGATTCTATGGCTACACCTTC. Translation: CASSPQGFYGYTF.